The clone carrying this TCR beta chain was seen a handful of times. Its antigen is not identified. TCRdb reprocessed the 5' RACE reads via MiXCR and lists one record per CDR3 protein. The sample consists of about 59,000 distinct CDR3 sequences, around 12% of them appearing once. This entry is derived from a study of early T cells in non-severe SARS-CoV-2 infection. On the study more broadly: Alpha and beta chains were unpaired, from unsorted whole-blood bulk RNA. Study results and limitations: VDJdb matches were skewed toward anti-spike CD8 T cell responses.

V was pared by 5 bases and J by 4 bases, with 12 bases of the junction left unmatched. CDR3 size: 16 residues. Germline CDR1 MRHNA, CDR2 SNTAGT. Sequenced input: whole blood. This receptor was obtained from an adult who was a healthcare worker with PCR-confirmed SARS-CoV-2 infection or an uninfected control (not recorded which). The rearrangement uses TRBV6-4 and TRBJ2-3; 7 bases align to TRBD2. The CDR3 is CASSTLAGGKADTQYF. The CDR3 DNA sequence: TGTGCCAGCAGTACCTTAGCCGGGGGGAAAGCAGATACGCAGTATTTT.